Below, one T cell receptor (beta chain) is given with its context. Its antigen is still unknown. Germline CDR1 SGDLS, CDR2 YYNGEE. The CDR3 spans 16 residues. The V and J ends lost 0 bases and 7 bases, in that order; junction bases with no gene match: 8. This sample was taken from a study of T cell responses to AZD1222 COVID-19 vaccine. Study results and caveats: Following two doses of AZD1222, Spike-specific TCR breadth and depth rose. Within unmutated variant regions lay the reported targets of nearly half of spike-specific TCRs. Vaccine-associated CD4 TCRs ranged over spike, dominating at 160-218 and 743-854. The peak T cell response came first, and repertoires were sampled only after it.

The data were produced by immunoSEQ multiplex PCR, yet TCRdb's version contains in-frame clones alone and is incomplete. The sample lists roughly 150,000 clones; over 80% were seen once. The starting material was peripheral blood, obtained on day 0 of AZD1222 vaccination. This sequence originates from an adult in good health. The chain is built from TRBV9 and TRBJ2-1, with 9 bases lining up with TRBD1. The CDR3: CASSVEIGTGRNEQFF. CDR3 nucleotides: TGTGCCAGCAGCGTAGAAATAGGGACAGGGCGGAATGAGCAGTTCTTC.